This T cell receptor beta chain came from a study of cytomegalovirus exposure and HLA in healthy donors. Study context: Some 85 million unique TCRs, all from HLA-typed donors, were included in an early release of the data.

The germline CDR1 and CDR2 sequences are SGDLS and YYNGEE. The CDR3 has 15 amino acids. V trimming: 3 bases; J trimming: 7 bases; junction bases outside the gene matches: 5. This clone occurred a few times. PCR primers comprised 60 Vbeta and 13 Jbeta primers. The data were produced by immunoSEQ multiplex PCR, yet TCRdb's version contains in-frame clones alone and is incomplete. In the table there are approximately 190,000 clones, approximately 12% of which are singletons. The sequence was collected from a man aged 45-60 years in good health and CMV-seropositive. V usage is TRBV9 and J usage is TRBJ2-1, with 12 bases aligning to TRBD1. Sequencing used PBMCs. This CDR3 is CASSEGQGAGNEQFF. In DNA form, the CDR3 reads TGTGCCAGCAGCGAGGGACAGGGGGCGGGTAATGAGCAGTTCTTC.